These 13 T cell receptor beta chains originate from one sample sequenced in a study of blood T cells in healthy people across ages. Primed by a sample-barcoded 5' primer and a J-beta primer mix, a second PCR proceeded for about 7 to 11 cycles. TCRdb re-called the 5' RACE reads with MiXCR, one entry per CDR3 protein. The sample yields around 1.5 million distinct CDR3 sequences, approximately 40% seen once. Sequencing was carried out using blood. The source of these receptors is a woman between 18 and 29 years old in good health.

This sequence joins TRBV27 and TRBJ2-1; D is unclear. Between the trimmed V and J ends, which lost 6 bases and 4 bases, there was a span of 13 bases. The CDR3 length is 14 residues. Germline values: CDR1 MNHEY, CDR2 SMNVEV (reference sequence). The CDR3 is CASRDRTAYNEQFF. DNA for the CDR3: TGTGCCAGCAGGGATAGGACGGCTTACAATGAGCAGTTCTTC.

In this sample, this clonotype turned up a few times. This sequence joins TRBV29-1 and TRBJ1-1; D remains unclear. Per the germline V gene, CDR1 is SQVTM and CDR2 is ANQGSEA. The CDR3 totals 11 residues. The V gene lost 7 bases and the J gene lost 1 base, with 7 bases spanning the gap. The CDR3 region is CSGGQNTEAFF. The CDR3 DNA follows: TGCAGCGGTGGCCAGAACACTGAAGCTTTCTTT.

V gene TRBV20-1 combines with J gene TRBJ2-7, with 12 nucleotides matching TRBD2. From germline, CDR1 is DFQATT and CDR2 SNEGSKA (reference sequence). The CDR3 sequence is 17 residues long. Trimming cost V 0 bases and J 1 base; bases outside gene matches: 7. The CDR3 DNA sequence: TGCAGTGCTAGAGAAAGCCTAGCGGGAGGGCCATCCTACGAGCAGTACTTC. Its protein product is CSARESLAGGPSYEQYF.

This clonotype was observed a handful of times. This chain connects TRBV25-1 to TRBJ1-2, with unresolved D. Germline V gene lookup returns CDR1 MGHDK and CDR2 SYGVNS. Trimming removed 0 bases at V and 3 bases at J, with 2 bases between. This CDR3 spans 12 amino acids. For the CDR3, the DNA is TGTGCCAGCAGTGAATATTACTATGGCTACACCTTC. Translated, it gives CASSEYYYGYTF.

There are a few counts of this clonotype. CDR3 region: CASILWDRKNTEAFF. The DNA of the CDR3 is TGTGCCAGCATCCTTTGGGACAGAAAGAACACTGAAGCTTTCTTT. The V call is TRBV7-9, the J call TRBJ1-1; TRBD1 aligns across 7 bases. Germline loops: CDR1 SEHNR, CDR2 FQNEAQ (reference sequence). This CDR3 is 15 amino acids long. V lost 7 bases, J lost 1 base, and 9 bases stayed unmatched.

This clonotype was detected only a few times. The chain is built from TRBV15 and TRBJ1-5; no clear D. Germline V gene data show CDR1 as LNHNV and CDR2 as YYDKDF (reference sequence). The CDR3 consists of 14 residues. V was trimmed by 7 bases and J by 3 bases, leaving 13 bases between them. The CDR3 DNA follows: TGTGCCACCAAAAGGGCTCGGACCAATCAGCCCCAGCATTTT. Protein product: CATKRARTNQPQHF.

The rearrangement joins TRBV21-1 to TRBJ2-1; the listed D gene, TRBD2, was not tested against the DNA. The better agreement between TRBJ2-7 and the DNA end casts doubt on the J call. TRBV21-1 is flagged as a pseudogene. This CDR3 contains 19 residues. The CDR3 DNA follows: TGTGCCAGCAGCAGAAGCCCCCTGAGGTACCCAGCGGGATGGTATGAGCAGTACTTC. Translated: CASSRSPLRYPAGWYEQYF.

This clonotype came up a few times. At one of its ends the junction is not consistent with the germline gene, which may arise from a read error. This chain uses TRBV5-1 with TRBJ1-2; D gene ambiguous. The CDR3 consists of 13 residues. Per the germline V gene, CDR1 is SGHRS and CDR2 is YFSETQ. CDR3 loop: CASSFASNYGYTF. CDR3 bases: TGTGCCAGCAGCTTCGCATCCAACTATGGCTACACCTTC.

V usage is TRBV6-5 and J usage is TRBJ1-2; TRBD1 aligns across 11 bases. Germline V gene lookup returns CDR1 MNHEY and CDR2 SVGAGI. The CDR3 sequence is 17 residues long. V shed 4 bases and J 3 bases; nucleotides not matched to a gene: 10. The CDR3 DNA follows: TGTGCCAGCAGTTTCCGAGGACAGGGGGCCTTATACTATGGCTACACCTTC. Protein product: CASSFRGQGALYYGYTF.

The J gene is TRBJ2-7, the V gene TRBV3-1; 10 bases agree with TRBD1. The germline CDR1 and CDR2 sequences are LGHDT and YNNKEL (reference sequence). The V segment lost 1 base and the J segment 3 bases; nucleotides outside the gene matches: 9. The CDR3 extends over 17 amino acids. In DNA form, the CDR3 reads TGTGCCAGCAGCCAAGTTAACAGGGACAGGGGAAGCTACGAGCAGTACTTC. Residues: CASSQVNRDRGSYEQYF.

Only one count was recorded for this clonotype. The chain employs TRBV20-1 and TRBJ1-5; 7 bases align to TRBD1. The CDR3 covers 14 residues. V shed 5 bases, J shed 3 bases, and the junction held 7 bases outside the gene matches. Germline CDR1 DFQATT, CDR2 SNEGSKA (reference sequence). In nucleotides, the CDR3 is TGCAGTGCTTTCCGGGACAGAGACAATCAGCCCCAGCATTTT. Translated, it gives CSAFRDRDNQPQHF.

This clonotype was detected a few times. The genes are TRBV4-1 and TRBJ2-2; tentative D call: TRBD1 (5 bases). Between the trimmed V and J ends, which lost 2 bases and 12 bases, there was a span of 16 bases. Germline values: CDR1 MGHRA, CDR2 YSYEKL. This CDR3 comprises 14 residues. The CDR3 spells CASSQRTSPEKLFF. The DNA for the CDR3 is TGCGCCAGCAGCCAAAGGACATCCCCCGAGAAGCTGTTTTTT.

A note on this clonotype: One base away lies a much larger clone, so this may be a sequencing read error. The CDR3 region is CVESRGDEQFF. In nucleotides, the CDR3 is TGTGTCGAGAGCAGGGGGGATGAGCAGTTCTTC. The rearrangement joins TRBV13 to TRBJ2-1; D perhaps matches TRBD1 (7 bases). This CDR3 region has 11 residues. CDR1 PRHDT and CDR2 FYEKMQ come from the germline V gene (reference sequence).